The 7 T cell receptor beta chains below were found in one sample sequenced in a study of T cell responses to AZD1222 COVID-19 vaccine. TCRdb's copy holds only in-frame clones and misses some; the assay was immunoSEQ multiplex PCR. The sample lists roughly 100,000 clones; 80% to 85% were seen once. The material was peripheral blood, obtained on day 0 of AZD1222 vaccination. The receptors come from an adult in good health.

The CDR3 bases are TGCGCCAGCAGCTTGGGGACAAGGGACAATCAGCCCCAGCATTTT. This encodes CASSLGTRDNQPQHF. The rearrangement links TRBV5-1 to TRBJ1-5; D is possibly TRBD1 (5 bases). Trimming left V 0 bases short and J 3 bases short, with 10 bases between. CDR3 length equals 15 residues. The germline V gene has CDR1 SGHRS and CDR2 YFSETQ.

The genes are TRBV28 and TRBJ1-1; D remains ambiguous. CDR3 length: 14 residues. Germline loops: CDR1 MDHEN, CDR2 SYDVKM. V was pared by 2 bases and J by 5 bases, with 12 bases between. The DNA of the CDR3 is TGTGCCAGCAGTTTAGGAGGGTTGTTGACTGAAGCTTTCTTT. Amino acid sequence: CASSLGGLLTEAFF.

The CDR3: CASSLGSRVLQSYEQYF. In DNA form, the CDR3 reads TGTGCCAGCAGCTTAGGCTCCAGGGTACTTCAATCCTACGAGCAGTACTTC. This chain joins TRBV7-2 and TRBJ2-7, with a weak D call TRBD1 (5 bases). The germline CDR1 and CDR2 sequences are SGHTA and FQGNSA. The CDR3 covers 17 residues. Trimming stripped 1 base from V and 1 base from J, with 17 bases between. Complete variable domain (other parts from reference TRBV7-2 and TRBJ2-7): GAGVSQSPSNKVTEKGKDVELRCDPISGHTALYWYRQSLGQGLEFLIYFQGNSAPDKSGLPSDRFSAERTGGSVSTLTIQRTQQEDSAVYLCASSLGSRVLQSYEQYFGPGTRLTVT.

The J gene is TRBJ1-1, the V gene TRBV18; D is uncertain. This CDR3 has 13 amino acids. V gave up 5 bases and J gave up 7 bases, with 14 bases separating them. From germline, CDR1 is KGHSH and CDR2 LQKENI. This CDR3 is CASSSDLANEAFF. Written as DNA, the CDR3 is TGTGCCAGCTCATCCGACCTCGCTAATGAAGCTTTCTTT.

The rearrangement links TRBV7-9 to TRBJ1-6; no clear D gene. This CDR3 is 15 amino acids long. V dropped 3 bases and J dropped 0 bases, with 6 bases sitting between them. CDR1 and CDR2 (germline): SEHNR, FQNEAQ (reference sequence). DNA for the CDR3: TGTGCCAGCAGCTTGGCGAGCTCCTATAATTCACCCCTCCACTTT. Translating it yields CASSLASSYNSPLHF.

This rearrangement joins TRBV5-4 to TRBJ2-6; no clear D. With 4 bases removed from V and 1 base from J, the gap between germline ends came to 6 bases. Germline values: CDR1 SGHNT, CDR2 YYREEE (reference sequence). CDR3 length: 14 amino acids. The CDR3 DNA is TGTGCCAGCAGCGATCCATCTGGGGCCAACGTCCTGACTTTC. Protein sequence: CASSDPSGANVLTF.

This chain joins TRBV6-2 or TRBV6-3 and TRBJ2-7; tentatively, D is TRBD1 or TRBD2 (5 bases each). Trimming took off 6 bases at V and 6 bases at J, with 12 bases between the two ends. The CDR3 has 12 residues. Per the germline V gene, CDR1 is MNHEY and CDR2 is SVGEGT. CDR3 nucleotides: TGTGCCAGCAGCCGGGGCGTTGGCGAGCAGTACGTC. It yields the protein CASSRGVGEQYV.